The TCR beta chain under discussion was sequenced for a study of T cell changes during pregnancy in multiple sclerosis. This clone was seen once. Germline V gives CDR1 MNHEY, CDR2 SVGAGI. The ends lost 6 bases at V and 4 bases at J; junction bases unmatched: 6. CDR3 length: 14 residues. Using immunoSEQ multiplex PCR, the repertoire was profiled, and TCRdb retains in-frame clones only, with some absent. This table has around 57,000 clones, 91% appearing once. The chain has TRBV6-5 and TRBJ1-2, with 9 bases that match TRBD1. This sample comprised peripheral blood, obtained after pregnancy. The receptor was derived from a female donor in good health, enrolled as a control in a pregnancy study. DNA of the CDR3: TGTGCCAGCAGAGAGGACAGGGGAGGCTATGGCTACACCTTC. Translated, it gives CASREDRGGYGYTF.